This entry is about one T cell receptor beta chain. CDR3 length: 13 amino acids. CDR1 is LNHDA, CDR2 SQIVND, per germline (reference sequence). V trimming: 6 bases; J trimming: 5 bases; junction bases outside the gene matches: 4. The sample originates from a study of cytotoxic CD8 clonotypes in ibrutinib-treated CLL. Clones were read by immunoSEQ multiplex PCR, and TCRdb kept only the in-frame ones, dropping some. The table records about 68,000 clones, about 64% of them present only once. The genes are TRBV19 and TRBJ1-1; 9 bases line up with TRBD1. Sample: PBMCs, taken after 12 months of ibrutinib treatment. This clonotype was obtained from a human donor with chronic lymphocytic leukemia. The CDR3 protein is CASRQGAGTEAFF. DNA for the CDR3: TGTGCCAGTAGACAGGGGGCTGGTACTGAAGCTTTCTTT.